The TCR beta chain under discussion was sequenced for a study of T cells after yellow fever vaccination. TCRdb re-derived calls from the 5' RACE reads in MiXCR, one entry per CDR3 protein. Of about 320,000 distinct CDR3 sequences listed, around 4.5% are singletons. Regarding the study as a whole: Abundant clonotypes from the bulk population could get into FACS-sorted repertoires as contaminants.

This clonotype has ten or more counts. The antigen remains undetermined. Germline lookup yields CDR1 LGHNA and CDR2 YSLEER. This CDR3 comprises 14 residues. With V trimmed by 1 base and J by 13 bases, 10 bases remained unmatched. Source: PBMCs, taken 15 days after the yellow fever booster vaccination. The receptor comes from a young man who received the YFV17D yellow fever vaccine. J is TRBJ2-5 and V is TRBV4-3, with 9 nucleotides matching TRBD2. The CDR3 loop reads CASSQVAGGPEPYF. The CDR3 bases are TGCGCCAGCAGCCAAGTTGCGGGGGGGCCCGAACCGTACTTC.